The 9 T cell receptor beta chains given below trace back to one sample, sequenced in a study of blood T cell repertoires in COVID-19. Sequenced by immunoSEQ multiplex PCR; TCRdb stores in-frame clones only, minus some. The sample lists about 200,000 clones; around 80% were seen once. The sequencing input was PBMCs or T cells enriched from blood (not recorded which). These receptors were taken from a woman aged 35 to 49 with acute COVID-19.

This chain connects TRBV29-1 to TRBJ1-2; 10 nucleotides line up with TRBD1. There are 14 residues in the CDR3. V lost 4 bases to trimming and J lost 3 bases; unmatched junction nucleotides: 5. In germline, CDR1 is SQVTM, CDR2 ANQGSEA. CDR3 nucleotide sequence: TGCAGCGTTGCGACCGGGACAGGGGACTATGGCTACACCTTC. Translating it yields CSVATGTGDYGYTF.

This chain links TRBV7-3 with TRBJ2-7; a weak D match, TRBD2 (5 bases). There are 15 residues in the CDR3. In germline, CDR1 is SGHTA, CDR2 FQGTGA. V was pared by 2 bases and J by 5 bases, with 16 bases between. CDR3 in amino acids: CASSLDGVNDHEQYF. The DNA of the CDR3 is TGTGCCAGCAGCTTAGACGGGGTGAATGATCACGAGCAGTACTTC.

The chain combines TRBV30 with TRBJ2-7; D is perhaps TRBD1 (6 bases). This CDR3 comprises 15 residues. Germline-derived CDR1 and CDR2 are GTSNPN and SVGIG (reference sequence). The germline V and J ends were trimmed by 0 bases and 6 bases, with 18 bases remaining between them. The CDR3 region is CAWSVAGAFLGEQYF. CDR3 coding DNA: TGTGCCTGGAGTGTAGCAGGGGCGTTTCTAGGCGAGCAGTACTTC.

This clone has a handful of counts. The chain is built from TRBV12-3 or TRBV12-4 and TRBJ2-5; no clear D. The germline V and J ends were trimmed by 6 bases and 3 bases, with 8 bases remaining between them. This CDR3 spans 12 amino acids. CDR3 in amino acids: CASRREKETQYF. The CDR3 DNA reads as TGTGCCAGCAGGAGAGAGAAAGAGACCCAGTACTTC.

This clone was recorded only once. The chain carries TRBV24-1 and TRBJ2-1; 9 bases agree with TRBD1. The CDR3 length is 15 residues. The germline gives CDR1 KGHDR, CDR2 SFDVKD. The V and J ends lost 4 bases and 9 bases, in that order; junction bases with no gene match: 9. CDR3 amino acids: CATSEHRGRLGEQFF. The CDR3 DNA reads as TGTGCCACCAGTGAACACAGGGGGCGCCTGGGTGAGCAGTTCTTC.

V is TRBV2 and J is TRBJ1-6; possibly TRBD1 for D (6 bases). V lost 4 bases and J lost 7, with 14 bases in between. The CDR3 totals 15 residues. The V gene's germline CDR1 is SNHLY and CDR2 FYNNEI. This chain's CDR3 is CASSGARGHNSPLHF. In DNA form, the CDR3 reads TGTGCCAGCAGTGGGGCCAGGGGACACAATTCACCCCTCCACTTT. The complete variable domain, with remaining parts taken from reference TRBV2 and TRBJ1-6, reads EPEVTQTPSHQVTQMGQEVILRCVPISNHLYFYWYRQILGQKVEFLVSFYNNEISEKSEIFDDQFSVERPDGSNFTLKIRSTKLEDSAMYFCASSGARGHNSPLHFGNGTRLTVT.

The chain recombines TRBV28 with TRBJ1-4; maybe TRBD1 (5 bases). Trimming left V 5 bases short and J 6 bases short, with 10 bases between. The germline V gene encodes CDR1 MDHEN and CDR2 SYDVKM. The CDR3 length is 13 residues. CDR3 DNA sequence: TGTGCCAGCAGTAAGGGGCGCGATGAAAAACTGTTTTTT. This sequence encodes CASSKGRDEKLFF.

The V and J genes are TRBV4-3 and TRBJ1-1; D is possibly TRBD1 (5 bases). Germline loops: CDR1 LGHNA, CDR2 YSLEER. The CDR3 length is 15 residues. The V and J ends lost 2 bases and 1 base respectively, with 11 bases between them. As DNA, the CDR3 is TGCGCCAGCAGCCAAACAGGAGGGAGGAACACTGAAGCTTTCTTT. This translates into CASSQTGGRNTEAFF.

The chain has TRBV10-3 and TRBJ2-3; 9 nucleotides align to TRBD1. V was pared by 8 bases and J by 8 bases, with 17 bases of the junction left unmatched. The CDR3 is 16 amino acids. CDR1 and CDR2 (germline): ENHRY, SYGVKD. In nucleotides, the CDR3 is TGTGCCATCGCAACCCACCAGGGACAGGGAACCGGTACGCAGTATTTT. Translating it yields CAIATHQGQGTGTQYF.